This TCR beta chain was found in a study of shared clonotypes between healthy human individuals. Germline assignment: CDR1 SGHAT and CDR2 FQNNGV. CDR3 length: 15 residues. V lost 5 bases, J lost 7 bases, and 6 bases stayed unmatched. Terminally differentiated effector memory CD45RA+ cells were excluded by CCR7 positive selection of CD45RO-negative cells. Here immunoSEQ multiplex PCR was the method, and the copy in TCRdb shows in-frame clones only, minus some. Seen here are some 2 million clones, approximately 94% observed once, and the top ten hold 0.9% to 1.4%. The source is a man younger than 35 in good health. The gene calls are TRBV11-2 and TRBJ1-3; 12 bases fit TRBD1. The sample comprised naive CD8+ T cells sorted from blood. DNA of the CDR3: TGTGCCAGCAGCCCCGGGACAGGGGGCGCGAACACCATATATTTT. This sequence encodes CASSPGTGGANTIYF.